These 32 T cell receptor beta chains were all obtained from the same sample, sequenced in a study of cytomegalovirus exposure and HLA in healthy donors. The study ran its PCR with 60 Vbeta and 13 Jbeta primers. TCRdb keeps only in-frame clones here, not all; method: immunoSEQ multiplex PCR. The sample lists about 61,000 clones; around 89% were seen once. The sample comprised PBMCs. The receptors stem from a man aged 25-40 years in good health and CMV-seropositive.

V is TRBV5-1 and J is TRBJ2-7, with 11 bases lining up with TRBD2. V shed 4 bases, J shed 3 bases, and the junction held 9 bases outside the gene matches. This CDR3 has 16 residues. CDR1 and CDR2 (germline): SGHRS, YFSETQ. CDR3 DNA sequence: TGCGCCAGCAGCGCCGGGACTAGCGGTTTTAACTACGAGCAGTACTTC. As protein: CASSAGTSGFNYEQYF.

The J gene is TRBJ2-1, the V gene TRBV18, with 9 positions matching TRBD1. The germline CDR1 and CDR2 sequences are KGHSH and LQKENI. This CDR3 region has 16 residues. V dropped 3 bases and J dropped 8; count of bases not matched to a gene: 11. DNA of the CDR3: TGTGCCAGCTCACCCCGGGACAGGGTAGTAACGGATGAGCAGTTCTTC. This sequence encodes CASSPRDRVVTDEQFF.

The V and J genes are TRBV6-5 and TRBJ2-1; D call uncertain. The V end was cut by 9 bases, the J end by 0 bases, with 6 bases between. From germline, CDR1 is MNHEY and CDR2 SVGAGI. The CDR3 runs 12 residues. The CDR3 region is CASKRSYNEQFF. CDR3 in DNA: TGTGCCAGTAAGCGCTCCTACAATGAGCAGTTCTTC.

The V and J genes are TRBV19 and TRBJ2-7; 9 bases agree with TRBD1. V shed 1 base, J shed 2 bases, and the junction held 0 bases outside the gene matches. Germline assignment: CDR1 LNHDA and CDR2 SQIVND (reference sequence). The CDR3 runs 14 residues. CDR3 residues: CASSIGTGAYEQYF. CDR3 coding DNA: TGTGCCAGTAGTATAGGGACAGGGGCCTACGAGCAGTACTTC.

This clone was counted between two and nine times. The rearrangement links TRBV19 to TRBJ2-7; weak D call: TRBD1 (6 bases). Germline CDR1 and CDR2: LNHDA and SQIVND (reference sequence). The CDR3 length is 13 residues. Trimming took 2 bases from V and 3 from J, leaving 8 bases between them. The CDR3 DNA sequence: TGTGCCAGTAGTATAACACAGGGCTACGAGCAGTACTTC. Protein product: CASSITQGYEQYF.

The CDR3 sequence: CASNELKGDSDEQYF. The CDR3 DNA reads TGTGCCAGCAACGAACTAAAGGGGGATTCGGACGAGCAGTACTTC. The chain employs TRBV21-1 and TRBJ2-7; no check of the table's D call, TRBD1, against the DNA was made. TRBV21-1 is given as a pseudogene. The CDR3 extends over 15 amino acids.

This chain uses TRBV30 with TRBJ2-7, with 8 bases matching TRBD2. From germline, CDR1 is GTSNPN and CDR2 SVGIG (reference sequence). The ends lost 1 base at V and 2 bases at J; junction bases unmatched: 1. The CDR3 loop spans 13 amino acids. The CDR3 bases are TGTGCCTGGAGTGGGACTAGCCCCTACGAGCAGTACTTC. Translating it yields CAWSGTSPYEQYF.

This sequence joins TRBV7-9 and TRBJ1-1; no firm D call. CDR3 length equals 13 residues. Germline V CDR1 and CDR2: SEHNR, FQNEAQ (reference sequence). V lost 1 base, J lost 4 bases, and 7 bases lay in between. CDR3 sequence: CASSLEAGTEAFF. CDR3 DNA sequence: TGTGCCAGCAGCTTAGAAGCGGGCACTGAAGCTTTCTTT.

This clone appeared a few times. The chain employs TRBV19 and TRBJ2-1; D possibly corresponds to TRBD2 (6 bases). In germline, CDR1 is LNHDA, CDR2 SQIVND (reference sequence). Trimming stripped 6 bases from V and 3 bases from J, with 9 bases between. This CDR3 has 13 residues. Written as DNA, the CDR3 is TGTGCCAGTAGGCGGGGCGGCTACAATGAGCAGTTCTTC. This translates into CASRRGGYNEQFF.

This clone was counted a single time. V and J are TRBV29-1 and TRBJ2-7; the D is unclear. In germline, CDR1 is SQVTM, CDR2 ANQGSEA. V shed 6 bases and J shed 2 bases, with 17 bases lying between them. CDR3 length: 14 amino acids. This CDR3 reads CSVLKSLAPYEQYF. The DNA of the CDR3 is TGCAGCGTCCTCAAGAGTTTAGCTCCCTACGAGCAGTACTTC.

This clone showed up just a few times. The chain employs TRBV7-2 and TRBJ2-7; 7 positions agree with TRBD2. The CDR3 consists of 13 residues. The ends lost 7 bases at V and 3 bases at J; junction bases unmatched: 6. Germline lookup yields CDR1 SGHTA and CDR2 FQGNSA. The CDR3 reads CASTLGLDYEQYF. Here the CDR3 DNA reads TGTGCCAGCACCCTAGGACTAGACTACGAGCAGTACTTC.

This clone came up once. The chain joins TRBV29-1 to TRBJ1-1; 7 bases line up with TRBD1. Trimming at V came to 6 bases and at J to 0 bases, leaving 4 bases not matched to a gene. The CDR3 covers 13 residues. Germline CDR1 and CDR2: SQVTM and ANQGSEA. The CDR3 loop reads CSVRQGMNTEAFF. Here the CDR3 DNA reads TGCAGCGTGCGACAGGGAATGAACACTGAAGCTTTCTTT.

The V gene is TRBV4-1, the J gene TRBJ1-5; no firm D call. V lost 4 bases, J lost 7 bases, and 17 bases lay in between. Germline V gene sequence: CDR1 MGHRA, CDR2 YSYEKL. The CDR3 has 15 residues. The CDR3 loop reads CASSLKEGPGQPQHF. DNA for the CDR3: TGCGCCAGCAGCCTCAAGGAGGGCCCGGGGCAGCCCCAGCATTTT.

The chain couples TRBV15 to TRBJ2-1, with a tentative D call TRBD1 (6 bases). The V end was cut by 0 bases, the J end by 5 bases, with 17 bases between. Germline loops: CDR1 LNHNV, CDR2 YYDKDF (reference sequence). The CDR3 runs 17 residues. The CDR3 reads CATSRDPWDTINNEQFF. CDR3 coding DNA: TGTGCCACCAGCAGAGATCCTTGGGACACAATAAACAATGAGCAGTTCTTC.

J is TRBJ2-1 and V is TRBV29-1, with TRBD2 identical over 11 bases. V shed 3 bases, J shed 6 bases, and the junction held 4 bases outside the gene matches. Looked up from germline, CDR1 is SQVTM and CDR2 is ANQGSEA. The CDR3 has 14 amino acids. In nucleotides, the CDR3 is TGCAGCGTTGATACTAGCGGGAGCCTCAATGAGCAGTTCTTC. Translated: CSVDTSGSLNEQFF.

This clone was seen just once. This chain connects TRBV29-1 to TRBJ2-7; tentative D call: TRBD1 (6 bases). Trimming pared 6 bases from V and 1 base from J, leaving 10 bases between. Germline V CDR1 and CDR2: SQVTM, ANQGSEA. There are 12 residues in the CDR3. CDR3 sequence: CSVGDRSYEQYF. In DNA, the CDR3 is TGCAGCGTCGGCGACAGGTCCTACGAGCAGTACTTC.

DNA for the CDR3: TGTGCCAGCAGCTTGGACGGAGGCTCGGAGACCCAGTACTTC. Its protein product is CASSLDGGSETQYF. The rearrangement uses TRBV5-4 and TRBJ2-5; perhaps TRBD2 as D (5 bases). CDR3 size: 14 residues. The germline V gene encodes CDR1 SGHNT and CDR2 YYREEE (reference sequence). The V end was cut by 0 bases, the J end by 5 bases, with 11 bases between.

The V call is TRBV6-1, the J call TRBJ2-4; 8 bases agree with TRBD2. This CDR3 is 16 amino acids long. The junction had 11 bases not matched to a gene; V was cut back by 2 bases and J by 8 bases. Germline V CDR1 and CDR2: MNHNS, SASEGT. This chain's CDR3 is CASSETWAAGGDIQYF. The CDR3 DNA sequence: TGTGCCAGCAGTGAAACATGGGCGGCGGGAGGAGACATTCAGTACTTC.

Only a few counts were recorded for this clone. The chain employs TRBV6-6 and TRBJ1-2; tentative D call: TRBD1 (6 bases). Looked up from germline, CDR1 is MNHNY and CDR2 is SVGAGI (reference sequence). CDR3 length equals 14 residues. Trimming took off 5 bases at V and 3 bases at J, with 13 bases between the two ends. The CDR3 loop is CASSDDRRYYGYTF. The CDR3, as DNA: TGTGCCAGCAGTGACGACAGGAGATACTATGGCTACACCTTC.

The chain employs TRBV19 and TRBJ2-5; perhaps TRBD2 as D (5 bases). Trimming took 0 bases from V and 4 from J, leaving 12 bases between them. Per the germline V gene, CDR1 is LNHDA and CDR2 is SQIVND (reference sequence). The CDR3 extends over 15 amino acids. CDR3 residues: CASSIDGRAGETQYF. CDR3 nucleotide sequence: TGTGCCAGTAGTATAGACGGGCGGGCGGGAGAGACCCAGTACTTC.

The chain combines TRBV11-2 with TRBJ2-3; 12 nucleotides line up with TRBD2. Trimming removed 5 bases from V and 7 bases from J; junction bases left unmatched: 10. Per the germline V gene, CDR1 is SGHAT and CDR2 is FQNNGV. The CDR3 has 16 residues. The CDR3 reads CASSPRTSGIYNTQYF. The CDR3 bases are TGTGCCAGCAGCCCCCGGACTAGCGGGATTTATAATACGCAGTATTTT.

The chain uses TRBV29-1 and TRBJ2-3; 8 bases are a match to TRBD2. The CDR3 has 15 amino acids. The germline V gene encodes CDR1 SQVTM and CDR2 ANQGSEA. The junction had 9 bases not matched to a gene; V was cut back by 7 bases and J by 0 bases. The CDR3 coding sequence is TGCAGCGACGGGGAGCGGGAGAGCAGCACAGATACGCAGTATTTT. Translation gives CSDGERESSTDTQYF.

This clone appeared a single time. The chain links TRBV29-1 to TRBJ1-4, with 7 bases identical to TRBD1. Germline V lookup: CDR1 SQVTM, CDR2 ANQGSEA. V was clipped by 6 bases and J by 8 bases; unmatched bases: 9. The CDR3 is 13 residues long. The CDR3 DNA is TGCAGCGTGAGAGGGGGCGAAGGGGAAAAACTGTTTTTT. Translation: CSVRGGEGEKLFF.

The V call is TRBV4-1, the J call TRBJ2-7; TRBD2 is a possible D gene (6 bases). CDR1 MGHRA and CDR2 YSYEKL come from the germline V gene. The CDR3 consists of 15 residues. The V and J ends lost 1 base and 2 bases respectively, with 12 bases between them. CDR3 protein: CASSQAAQRAYEQYF. CDR3 coding DNA: TGCGCCAGCAGCCAAGCGGCACAGCGGGCCTACGAGCAGTACTTC.

The chain is built from TRBV27 and TRBJ1-2; 7 positions match TRBD1. CDR3 length: 13 residues. Trimming removed 3 bases from V and 4 bases from J; junction bases left unmatched: 2. Germline CDR1 MNHEY, CDR2 SMNVEV (reference sequence). The CDR3 DNA reads as TGTGCCAGCAGTTTGACAGGGAGCTATGGCTACACCTTC. This encodes CASSLTGSYGYTF.

This chain uses TRBV7-2 with TRBJ1-1, with D tentatively TRBD1 (5 bases). CDR3 length equals 14 residues. V was shortened by 1 base and J by 0 bases, with 6 bases between the two germline ends. Germline CDR1 is SGHTA and CDR2 is FQGNSA. CDR3 sequence: CASSLGGLNTEAFF. The DNA for the CDR3 is TGTGCCAGCAGCTTAGGGGGCCTGAACACTGAAGCTTTCTTT.

This clone was seen a handful of times. This chain links TRBV7-9 with TRBJ2-1; D is unresolved. The V gene's germline CDR1 is SEHNR and CDR2 FQNEAQ (reference sequence). Trimming removed 2 bases at V and 5 bases at J, with 7 bases between. This CDR3 comprises 13 residues. CDR3 region: CASSLSLNNEQFF. CDR3 DNA: TGTGCCAGCAGCTTATCACTGAACAATGAGCAGTTCTTC.

The rearrangement links TRBV7-6 to TRBJ2-7; tentatively, D is TRBD2 (6 bases). Germline CDR1 SGHVS, CDR2 FNYEAQ. This CDR3 has 14 residues. The ends were cut back, 1 base at V and 3 bases at J, with 10 bases in the middle. DNA of the CDR3: TGTGCCAGCAGCTTAGGCCAGGGAGGCTACGAGCAGTACTTC. Protein sequence: CASSLGQGGYEQYF.

This chain joins TRBV5-8 and TRBJ2-5; possibly TRBD2 for D (6 bases). With 4 bases removed from V and 5 bases from J, the gap between germline ends came to 21 bases. Germline loops: CDR1 SGHTS, CDR2 YDEGEE. This CDR3 has 16 amino acids. DNA of the CDR3: TGTGCCAGCAGCCCAGGCGGGGTTACCGTAGGGGAGACCCAGTACTTC. It specifies CASSPGGVTVGETQYF.

The chain couples TRBV27 to TRBJ2-7, with a weak D call TRBD2 (6 bases). The CDR3 has 14 residues. Trimming cost V 3 bases and J 4 bases, with 13 bases left between them. Germline CDR1 MNHEY, CDR2 SMNVEV (reference sequence). CDR3 DNA sequence: TGTGCCAGCAGTTTCGCTAGCGAACCATACGAGCAGTACTTC. Its translation is CASSFASEPYEQYF.

The genes are TRBV5-1 and TRBJ1-1; 11 nucleotides align to TRBD1. The CDR3 has 15 amino acids. The germline gives CDR1 SGHRS, CDR2 YFSETQ. The J segment lost 5 bases and the V segment lost 4 bases, leaving 7 bases of the junction unmatched. In DNA, the CDR3 is TGCGCCAGCAGCGCGGGACAGGGGGGCATTACTGAAGCTTTCTTT. Amino acids: CASSAGQGGITEAFF.

This sequence joins TRBV10-3 and TRBJ2-5; TRBD2 matches at 15 bases. CDR3 size: 17 residues. Germline V CDR1 and CDR2: ENHRY, SYGVKD. Germline trimming cut 5 bases from V and 4 bases from J; bases unmatched to any gene: 8. The CDR3 sequence: CAISPGLAGGRGETQYF. CDR3 nucleotide sequence: TGTGCCATCAGTCCGGGACTAGCGGGAGGAAGAGGAGAGACCCAGTACTTC.